This entry describes one TCR beta chain. What it recognizes is unknown. The sample comes from a study of cytomegalovirus exposure and HLA in healthy donors. The study's findings and limits: An assumption of roughly uniform sequencing depth across donors underlay the presence/absence analyses. A later analysis showed HLA-associated TCR beta chains outstripping equally common others in clonal expansion. Follow-up analysis seemed to connect common viral pathogens with several of the most significant clusters identified.

Trimming removed 4 bases from V and 4 bases from J; junction bases left unmatched: 7. Germline CDR1 is SGHKS and CDR2 is YYEKEE (reference sequence). The CDR3 runs 17 residues. Primers for the PCR totalled 60 Vbeta and 13 Jbeta. Measured with immunoSEQ multiplex PCR; TCRdb has only the in-frame clones, and not every one. The table has 150,000 to 200,000 clones, 70% to 80% seen once; the top ten hold approximately 1.3%. The clonotype comes from a woman aged 30 to 39 in good health and CMV-seropositive. The chain has TRBV5-5 and TRBJ2-2, with 13 bases matching TRBD2. The sequenced sample was PBMCs. The CDR3 here is CASSHGLAGAATGELFF. The DNA for the CDR3 is TGTGCCAGCAGCCACGGACTAGCGGGAGCCGCCACCGGGGAGCTGTTTTTT.